The 23 T cell receptor beta chains below come from one sample, sequenced in a study of blood T cell repertoires in COVID-19. Sequencing used immunoSEQ multiplex PCR; TCRdb keeps in-frame clones, though not all of them. The sample includes 250,000 to 350,000 clones, 88% of them seen just once. The specimen was peripheral blood. The receptors were sampled from a woman aged 50 to 60 with active or convalescent COVID-19.

The rearrangement joins TRBV7-2 to TRBJ2-1, with 10 nucleotides matching TRBD2. The CDR3 covers 17 residues. The V and J ends lost 6 bases and 0 bases, in that order; junction bases with no gene match: 8. Germline CDR1 and CDR2: SGHTA and FQGNSA. CDR3 sequence: CASSRLAGVLSYNEQFF. CDR3 sequence (DNA): TGTGCCAGCAGTCGGCTAGCGGGAGTACTCTCCTACAATGAGCAGTTCTTC.

CDR3 sequence reads: CASSLLSGTGSVGYTF. Here the CDR3 DNA reads TGCGCCAGCAGCTTACTGTCCGGGACAGGGTCGGTTGGCTACACCTTC. The chain combines TRBV5-1 with TRBJ1-2, with 9 bases matching TRBD1. Unmatched junction bases numbered 12, after V lost 2 bases and J lost 7 bases. This CDR3 is 16 amino acids long. The germline V gene has CDR1 SGHRS and CDR2 YFSETQ.

J is TRBJ2-7 and V is TRBV5-6; no clear D. Per the germline V gene, CDR1 is SGHDT and CDR2 is YYEEEE. Trimming removed 2 bases at V and 2 bases at J, with 5 bases between. This CDR3 is 12 amino acids long. This CDR3 reads CASSFGPYEQYF. CDR3 coding DNA: TGTGCCAGCAGCTTCGGTCCCTACGAGCAGTACTTC.

The rearrangement links TRBV5-5 to TRBJ1-1, with D maybe TRBD1 (5 bases). This CDR3 contains 12 residues. Trimming shortened V by 4 bases and J by 7 bases, and 11 bases separated the two germline ends. Germline loops: CDR1 SGHKS, CDR2 YYEKEE (reference sequence). CDR3 in amino acids: CASSAGGFEAFF. The DNA of the CDR3 is TGTGCCAGCAGCGCCGGGGGATTTGAAGCTTTCTTT.

This rearrangement joins TRBV5-1 to TRBJ2-7; D is unresolved. Germline lookup yields CDR1 SGHRS and CDR2 YFSETQ. This CDR3 contains 11 residues. The V and J ends lost 2 bases and 7 bases respectively, with 7 bases between them. The CDR3 bases are TGCGCCAGCAGCTTTGAGACAGAGCAGTACTTC. This codes for CASSFETEQYF.

This chain links TRBV27 with TRBJ2-1; weak D call: TRBD2 (5 bases). In germline, CDR1 is MNHEY, CDR2 SMNVEV (reference sequence). Trimming removed 8 bases from V and 6 bases from J, with 17 bases in between. The length of the CDR3 is 14 residues. The CDR3 coding sequence is TGTGCCAGCGGCTCTTGGGCGGGTCGCAATGAGCAGTTCTTC. Protein: CASGSWAGRNEQFF.

The chain joins TRBV4-3 to TRBJ1-5; perhaps TRBD1 as D (6 bases). This CDR3 contains 15 residues. In germline, CDR1 is LGHNA, CDR2 YSLEER. V shed 4 bases and J shed 3 bases, with 13 bases lying between them. CDR3 in DNA: TGCGCCAGCAGCCTAGACCGGGACAACAATCAGCCCCAGCATTTT. Its translation: CASSLDRDNNQPQHF.

V and J are TRBV6-2 or TRBV6-3 and TRBJ2-1; D not resolved. V lost 2 bases and J lost 8, with 13 bases in between. CDR1 is MNHEY and CDR2 is SVGEGT in the germline V gene. The length of the CDR3 is 14 residues. CDR3 sequence: CASSYNWAVHEQFF. The CDR3 nucleotides are TGTGCCAGCAGTTACAATTGGGCCGTCCATGAGCAGTTCTTC.

The rearrangement joins TRBV5-4 to TRBJ2-7; 9 nucleotides agree with TRBD2. With 0 bases clipped from V and 3 bases from J, the junction kept 10 bases outside the gene matches. CDR1 and CDR2 from the germline V gene are SGHNT and YYREEE (reference sequence). The CDR3 spans 17 residues. CDR3 coding DNA: TGTGCCAGCAGCTTGGCGTTGGGCGGGAGGGGGAACTACGAGCAGTACTTC. Amino acids: CASSLALGGRGNYEQYF.

This rearrangement joins TRBV6-1 to TRBJ1-6, with TRBD1 matching over 7 bases. The CDR3 is 17 amino acids. V gave up 1 base and J gave up 7 bases; unmatched junction bases: 10. CDR1 MNHNS and CDR2 SASEGT come from the germline V gene. This CDR3 reads CASSEGDSQGLNSPLHF. CDR3 DNA: TGTGCCAGCAGTGAAGGGGACAGCCAGGGACTGAATTCACCCCTCCACTTT.

The chain couples TRBV12-3 or TRBV12-4 to TRBJ2-1; perhaps TRBD2 as D (5 bases). The V end lost 8 bases, the J end lost 9 bases, and 14 bases lay between the germline ends. The CDR3 runs to 12 residues. The CDR3 sequence is CASGLSGSEQFF. In DNA form, the CDR3 reads TGTGCCAGCGGTCTTAGTGGGAGTGAGCAGTTCTTC.

With respect to this clone: The sample carries other DNA sequences with the same CDR3. V gene TRBV7-2 combines with J gene TRBJ2-7; possible D gene TRBD1, 5 bases. Trimming shortened V by 6 bases and J by 0 bases, and 12 bases separated the two germline ends. Germline V lookup: CDR1 SGHTA, CDR2 FQGNSA. This CDR3 is built from 14 residues. The CDR3 here is CASRQGGSSYEQYF. CDR3 nucleotides: TGTGCCAGCAGGCAGGGCGGCAGCTCCTACGAGCAGTACTTC.

Concerning this clone itself: Compared with germline, one end of the junction differs, possibly owing to a read error. This sequence joins TRBV4-3 and TRBJ2-3; tentative D call: TRBD1 (6 bases). In germline, CDR1 is LGHNA, CDR2 YSLEER. The CDR3 runs to 15 residues. This CDR3 is CPSSRQVGAGDTQYF. CDR3 DNA sequence: TGCCCCAGCAGCCGACAGGTAGGGGCGGGAGATACGCAGTATTTT.

The chain recombines TRBV2 with TRBJ2-7; 7 positions match TRBD1. CDR1 is SNHLY and CDR2 is FYNNEI in the germline V gene. J lost 5 bases, V lost 3 bases, and 13 bases had no gene match. The length of the CDR3 is 16 residues. The CDR3 sequence: CASSDRLGTVPNEQYF. DNA of the CDR3: TGTGCCAGCAGTGATAGGCTGGGGACAGTTCCTAACGAGCAGTACTTC. The full variable domain, completed using reference TRBV2 and TRBJ2-7, is EPEVTQTPSHQVTQMGQEVILRCVPISNHLYFYWYRQILGQKVEFLVSFYNNEISEKSEIFDDQFSVERPDGSNFTLKIRSTKLEDSAMYFCASSDRLGTVPNEQYFGPGTRLTVT.

The V gene is TRBV3-1 (or the pseudogene TRBV3-2), the J gene TRBJ2-1, with 11 positions matching TRBD2. J gave up 8 bases and V 6 bases, and 9 bases lay outside the gene matches. CDR3 length: 15 residues. Germline V gene data show CDR1 as LGHDT and CDR2 as YNNKEL (reference sequence). The CDR3, as DNA: TGTGCCAGCAGGATAGCGGGAGGGCAGTTCGATGAGCAGTTCTTC. Encoded protein: CASRIAGGQFDEQFF.

CDR3 sequence (DNA): TGTGCTAGTTTGGGCCAGACCTACGAGCAGTACTTC. This codes for CASLGQTYEQYF. V gene TRBV12-5 combines with J gene TRBJ2-7; D is uncertain. Trimming cost V 8 bases and J 2 bases, with 10 bases left between them. Per the germline V gene, CDR1 is LGHNT and CDR2 is FRNRAP. This CDR3 is 12 amino acids long.

The rearrangement links TRBV20-1 to TRBJ2-5, with D perhaps TRBD2 (5 bases). V was shortened by 2 bases and J by 4 bases, with 5 bases between the two germline ends. The length of the CDR3 is 11 residues. Germline CDR1 is DFQATT and CDR2 is SNEGSKA (reference sequence). CDR3 sequence reads: CSARRGETQYF. Here the CDR3 DNA reads TGCAGTGCTAGACGGGGAGAGACCCAGTACTTC.

This clone was seen only once. The chain has TRBV24-1 and TRBJ2-1, with D possibly being TRBD1 (5 bases). V lost 2 bases, J lost 3 bases, and 7 bases lay in between. In germline, CDR1 is KGHDR, CDR2 SFDVKD. The CDR3 runs 14 residues. The CDR3 protein is CATSDWGLYNEQFF. For the CDR3, the DNA is TGTGCCACCAGTGATTGGGGCCTCTACAATGAGCAGTTCTTC.

The V and J genes are TRBV19 and TRBJ2-5, with D perhaps TRBD1 (6 bases). In germline, CDR1 is LNHDA, CDR2 SQIVND (reference sequence). CDR3 size: 12 residues. V was pared by 3 bases and J by 4 bases, with 6 bases between. CDR3 amino acids: CASSIRGETQYF. In DNA form, the CDR3 reads TGTGCCAGTAGTATCAGGGGAGAGACCCAGTACTTC.

The chain employs TRBV19 and TRBJ2-4, with D hard to call. The V gene lost 1 base and the J gene lost 7 bases, with 5 bases spanning the gap. The V gene's germline CDR1 is LNHDA and CDR2 SQIVND (reference sequence). CDR3 size: 12 residues. The CDR3 coding sequence is TGTGCCAGTAGTATAGGGGCGAACATTCAGTACTTC. Its translation is CASSIGANIQYF.

This clone was observed a single time. This sample includes further DNA sequences coding for the same CDR3. The V gene is TRBV11-2, the J gene TRBJ2-5; D may be TRBD2 (6 bases). The ends were cut back, 3 bases at V and 2 bases at J, with 10 bases in the middle. Per germline, CDR1 SGHAT and CDR2 FQNNGV. This CDR3 contains 14 residues. CDR3 sequence: CASSLGGRQETQYF. CDR3 nucleotides: TGTGCCAGCAGCTTGGGGGGACGGCAAGAGACCCAGTACTTC.

This chain uses TRBV28 with TRBJ1-5; weak D call: TRBD1 (5 bases). This CDR3 is built from 14 residues. Trimming removed 5 bases from V and 3 bases from J, with 11 bases in between. The V gene's germline CDR1 is MDHEN and CDR2 SYDVKM. CDR3 amino acids: CASSDDSFNQPQHF. CDR3 DNA: TGTGCCAGCAGTGATGACAGCTTCAATCAGCCCCAGCATTTT.

J is TRBJ1-2 and V is TRBV13; possibly TRBD1 for D (5 bases). Germline-derived CDR1 and CDR2 are PRHDT and FYEKMQ (reference sequence). This CDR3 has 16 amino acids. V lost 5 bases and J lost 8, with 24 bases in between. The CDR3 here is CASSEMTAERGGGYTF. CDR3 DNA: TGTGCCAGCAGCGAGATGACGGCGGAGAGGGGAGGGGGCTACACCTTC.